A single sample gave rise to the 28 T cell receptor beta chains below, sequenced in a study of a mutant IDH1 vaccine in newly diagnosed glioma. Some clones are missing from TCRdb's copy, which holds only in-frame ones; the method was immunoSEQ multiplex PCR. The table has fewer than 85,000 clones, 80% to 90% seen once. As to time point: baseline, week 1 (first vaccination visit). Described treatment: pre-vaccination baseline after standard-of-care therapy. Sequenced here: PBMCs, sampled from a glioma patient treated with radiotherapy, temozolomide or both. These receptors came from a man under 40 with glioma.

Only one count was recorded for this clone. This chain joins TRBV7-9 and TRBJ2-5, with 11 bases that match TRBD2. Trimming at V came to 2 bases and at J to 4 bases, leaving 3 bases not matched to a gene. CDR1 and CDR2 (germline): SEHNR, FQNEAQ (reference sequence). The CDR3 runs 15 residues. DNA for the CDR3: TGTGCCAGCAGCTTACTGACTAGCGGGGTAGAGACCCAGTACTTC. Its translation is CASSLLTSGVETQYF.

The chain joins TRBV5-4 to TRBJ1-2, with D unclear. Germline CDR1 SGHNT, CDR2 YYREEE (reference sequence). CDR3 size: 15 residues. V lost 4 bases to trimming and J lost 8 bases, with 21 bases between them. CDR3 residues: CASSPTVGDPGGYTF. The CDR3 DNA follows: TGTGCCAGCAGCCCGACCGTGGGAGACCCGGGAGGCTACACCTTC.

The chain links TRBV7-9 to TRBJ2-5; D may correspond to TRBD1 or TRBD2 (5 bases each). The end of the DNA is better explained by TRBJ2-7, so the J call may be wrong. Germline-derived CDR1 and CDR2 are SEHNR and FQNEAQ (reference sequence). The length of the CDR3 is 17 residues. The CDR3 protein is CASSPQGGWTLRSEQYF. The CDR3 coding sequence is TGTGCCAGCAGCCCCCAAGGAGGCTGGACACTAAGGAGCGAGCAGTACTTC.

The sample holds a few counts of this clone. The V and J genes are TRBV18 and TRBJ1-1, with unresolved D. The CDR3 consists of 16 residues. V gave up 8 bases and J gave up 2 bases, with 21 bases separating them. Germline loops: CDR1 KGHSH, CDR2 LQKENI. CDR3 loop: CASPGPTDTKNTEAFF. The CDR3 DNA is TGTGCCAGCCCCGGCCCCACCGATACCAAAAACACTGAAGCTTTCTTT.

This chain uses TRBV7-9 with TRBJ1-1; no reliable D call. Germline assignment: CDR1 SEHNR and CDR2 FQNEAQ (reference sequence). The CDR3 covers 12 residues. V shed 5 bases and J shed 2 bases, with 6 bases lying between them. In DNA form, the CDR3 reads TGTGCCAGCAGCCCCTTCAACACTGAAGCTTTCTTT. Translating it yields CASSPFNTEAFF.

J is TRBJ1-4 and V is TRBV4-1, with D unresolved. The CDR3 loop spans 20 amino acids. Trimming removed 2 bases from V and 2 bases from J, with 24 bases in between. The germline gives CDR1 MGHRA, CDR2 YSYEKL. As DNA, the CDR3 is TGCGCCAGCAGCCAATATCCGCCTCGGACTTTTTCTGCGACTAATGAAAAACTGTTTTTT. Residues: CASSQYPPRTFSATNEKLFF.

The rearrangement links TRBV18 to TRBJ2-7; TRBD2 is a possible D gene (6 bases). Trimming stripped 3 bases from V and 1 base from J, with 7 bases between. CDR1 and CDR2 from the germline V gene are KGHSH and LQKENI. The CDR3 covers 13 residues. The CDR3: CASSPGGSYEQYF. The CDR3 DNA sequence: TGTGCCAGCTCACCGGGGGGATCCTACGAGCAGTACTTC. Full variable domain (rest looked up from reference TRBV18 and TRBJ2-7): NAGVMQNPRHLVRRRGQEARLRCSPMKGHSHVYWYRQLPEEGLKFMVYLQKENIIDESGMPKERFSAEFPKEGPSILRIQQVVRGDSAAYFCASSPGGSYEQYFGPGTRLTVT.

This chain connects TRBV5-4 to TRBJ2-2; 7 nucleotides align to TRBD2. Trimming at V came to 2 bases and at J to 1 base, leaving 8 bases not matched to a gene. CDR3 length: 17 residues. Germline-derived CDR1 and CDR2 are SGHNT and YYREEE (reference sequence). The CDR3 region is CASSFLRGVGNTGELFF. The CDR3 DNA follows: TGTGCCAGCAGCTTTCTTCGGGGGGTCGGGAACACCGGGGAGCTGTTTTTT.

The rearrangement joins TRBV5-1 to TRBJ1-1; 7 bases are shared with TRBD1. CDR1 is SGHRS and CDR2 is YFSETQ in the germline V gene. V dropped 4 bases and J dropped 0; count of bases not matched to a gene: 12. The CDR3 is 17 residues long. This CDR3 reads CASSPWTGGLLNTEAFF. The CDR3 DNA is TGCGCCAGCAGCCCATGGACAGGTGGGCTTCTGAACACTGAAGCTTTCTTT.

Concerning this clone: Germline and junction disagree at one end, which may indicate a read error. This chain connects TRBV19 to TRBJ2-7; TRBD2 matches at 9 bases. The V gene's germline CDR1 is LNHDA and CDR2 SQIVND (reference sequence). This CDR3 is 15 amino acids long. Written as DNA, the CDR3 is TGTACCAGTAGTATAGCTCTAGCGGGGACCTACGAGCAGTACTTC. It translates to CTSSIALAGTYEQYF.

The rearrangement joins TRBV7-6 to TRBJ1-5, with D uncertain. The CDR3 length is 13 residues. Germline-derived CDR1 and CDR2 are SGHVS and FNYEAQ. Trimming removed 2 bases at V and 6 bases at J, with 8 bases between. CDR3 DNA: TGTGCCAGCAGCTTAATCTTCGGTCAGCCCCAGCATTTT. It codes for CASSLIFGQPQHF.

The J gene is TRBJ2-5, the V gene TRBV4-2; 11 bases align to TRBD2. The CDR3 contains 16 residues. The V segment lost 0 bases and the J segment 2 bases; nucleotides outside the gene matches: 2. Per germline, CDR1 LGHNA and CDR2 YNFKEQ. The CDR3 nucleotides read TGTGCCAGCAGCCAAGAGGGGACTAGCGGACAAGAGACCCAGTACTTC. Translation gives CASSQEGTSGQETQYF.

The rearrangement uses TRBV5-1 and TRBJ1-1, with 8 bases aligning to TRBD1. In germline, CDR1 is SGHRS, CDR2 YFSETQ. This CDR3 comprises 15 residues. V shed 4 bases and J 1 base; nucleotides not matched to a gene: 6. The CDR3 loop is CASSPGTGWNTEAFF. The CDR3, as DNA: TGCGCCAGCAGCCCGGGGACAGGATGGAACACTGAAGCTTTCTTT.

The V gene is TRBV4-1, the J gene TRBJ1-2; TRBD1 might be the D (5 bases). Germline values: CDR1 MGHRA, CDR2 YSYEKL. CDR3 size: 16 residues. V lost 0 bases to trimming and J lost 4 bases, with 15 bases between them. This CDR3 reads CASSQDRGRLPYGYTF. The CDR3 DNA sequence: TGCGCCAGCAGCCAAGACCGGGGACGCCTGCCCTATGGCTACACCTTC.

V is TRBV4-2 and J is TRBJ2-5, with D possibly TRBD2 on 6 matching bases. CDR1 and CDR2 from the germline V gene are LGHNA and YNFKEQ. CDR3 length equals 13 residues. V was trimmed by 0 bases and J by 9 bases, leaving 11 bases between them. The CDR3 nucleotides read TGTGCCAGCAGCCAAGATTCCGCGGGGTCCCAGTACTTC. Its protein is CASSQDSAGSQYF.

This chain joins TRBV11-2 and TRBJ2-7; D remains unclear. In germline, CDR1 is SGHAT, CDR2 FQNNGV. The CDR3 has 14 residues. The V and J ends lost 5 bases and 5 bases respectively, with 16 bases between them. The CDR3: CASSPHHRVDEQYF. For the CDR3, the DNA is TGTGCCAGCAGCCCCCACCACCGGGTTGACGAGCAGTACTTC.

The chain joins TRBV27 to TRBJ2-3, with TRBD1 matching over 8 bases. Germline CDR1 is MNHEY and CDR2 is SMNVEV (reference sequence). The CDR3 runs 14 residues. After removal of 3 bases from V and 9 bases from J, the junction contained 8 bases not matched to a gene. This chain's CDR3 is CASSFTGQGVTQYF. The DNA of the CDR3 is TGTGCCAGCAGTTTCACTGGACAGGGTGTGACGCAGTATTTT.

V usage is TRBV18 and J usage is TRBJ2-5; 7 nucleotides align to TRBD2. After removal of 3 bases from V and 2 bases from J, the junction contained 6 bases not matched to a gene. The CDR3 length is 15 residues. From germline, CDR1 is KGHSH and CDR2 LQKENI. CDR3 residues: CASSPGTAGQETQYF. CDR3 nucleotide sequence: TGTGCCAGCTCACCGGGAACAGCGGGGCAAGAGACCCAGTACTTC.

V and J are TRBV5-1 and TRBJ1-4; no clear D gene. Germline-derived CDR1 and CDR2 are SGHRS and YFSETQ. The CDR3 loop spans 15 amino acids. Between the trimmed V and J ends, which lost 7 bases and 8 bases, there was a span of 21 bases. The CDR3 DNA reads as TGCGCCAGCGGCGACGATTTTCATTCGGGGGAAAAACTGTTTTTT. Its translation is CASGDDFHSGEKLFF.

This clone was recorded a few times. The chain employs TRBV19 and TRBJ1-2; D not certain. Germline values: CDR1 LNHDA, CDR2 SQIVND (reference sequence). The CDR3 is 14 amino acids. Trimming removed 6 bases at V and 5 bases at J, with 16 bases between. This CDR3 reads CASSPRARGYGYTF. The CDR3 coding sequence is TGTGCCAGTAGCCCCCGGGCTCGGGGTTATGGCTACACCTTC.

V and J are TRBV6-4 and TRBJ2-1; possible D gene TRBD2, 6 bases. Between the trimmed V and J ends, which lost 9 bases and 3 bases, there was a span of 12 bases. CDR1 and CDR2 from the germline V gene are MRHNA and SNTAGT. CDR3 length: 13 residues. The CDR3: CAREGLHYNEQFF. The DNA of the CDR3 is TGTGCCAGGGAGGGCCTCCACTACAATGAGCAGTTCTTC.

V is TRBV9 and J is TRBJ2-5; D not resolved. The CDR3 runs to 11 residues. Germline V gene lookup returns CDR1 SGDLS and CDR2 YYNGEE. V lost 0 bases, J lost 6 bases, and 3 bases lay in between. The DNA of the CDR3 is TGTGCCAGCAGCGTAGGAAAGACCCAGTACTTC. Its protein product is CASSVGKTQYF.

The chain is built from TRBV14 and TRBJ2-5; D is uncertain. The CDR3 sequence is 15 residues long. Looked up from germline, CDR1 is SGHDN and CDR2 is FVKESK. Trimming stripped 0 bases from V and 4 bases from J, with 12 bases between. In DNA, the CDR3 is TGTGCCAGCAGCCAAGAGACTCTTTCGGGAGAGACCCAGTACTTC. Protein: CASSQETLSGETQYF.

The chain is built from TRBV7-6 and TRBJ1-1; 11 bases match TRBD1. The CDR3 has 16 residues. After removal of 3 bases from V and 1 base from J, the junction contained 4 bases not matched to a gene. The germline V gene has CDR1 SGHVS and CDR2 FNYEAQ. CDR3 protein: CASSLEDRGPNTEAFF. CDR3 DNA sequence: TGTGCCAGCAGCTTGGAGGACAGGGGGCCGAACACTGAAGCTTTCTTT.

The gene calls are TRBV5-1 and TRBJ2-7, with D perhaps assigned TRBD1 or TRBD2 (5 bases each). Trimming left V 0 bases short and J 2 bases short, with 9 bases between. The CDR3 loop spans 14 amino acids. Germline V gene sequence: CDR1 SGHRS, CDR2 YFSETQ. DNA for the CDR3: TGCGCCAGCAGCTTGGGAGGGGCACCCTACGAGCAGTACTTC. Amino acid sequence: CASSLGGAPYEQYF.

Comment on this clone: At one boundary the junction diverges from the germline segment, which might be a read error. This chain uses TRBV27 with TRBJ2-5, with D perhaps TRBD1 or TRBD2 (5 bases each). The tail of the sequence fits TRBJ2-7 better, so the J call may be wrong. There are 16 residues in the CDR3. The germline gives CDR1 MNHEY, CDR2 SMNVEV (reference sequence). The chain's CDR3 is CASSSIYTGTSDEQYF. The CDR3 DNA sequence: TGTGCCAGCAGTTCCATATACACCGGGACCTCCGACGAGCAGTACTTC.

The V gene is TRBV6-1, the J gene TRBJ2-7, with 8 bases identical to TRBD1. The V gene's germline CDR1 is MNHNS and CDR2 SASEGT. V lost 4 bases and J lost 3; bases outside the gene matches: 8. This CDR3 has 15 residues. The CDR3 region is CASSAQGAGVYEQYF. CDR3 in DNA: TGTGCCAGCAGTGCGCAGGGGGCTGGTGTCTACGAGCAGTACTTC.

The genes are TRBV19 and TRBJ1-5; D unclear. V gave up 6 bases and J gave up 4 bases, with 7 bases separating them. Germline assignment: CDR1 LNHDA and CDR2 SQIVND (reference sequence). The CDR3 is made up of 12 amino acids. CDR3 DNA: TGTGCCAGTAGATCGGGTAATCAGCCCCAGCATTTT. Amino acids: CASRSGNQPQHF.